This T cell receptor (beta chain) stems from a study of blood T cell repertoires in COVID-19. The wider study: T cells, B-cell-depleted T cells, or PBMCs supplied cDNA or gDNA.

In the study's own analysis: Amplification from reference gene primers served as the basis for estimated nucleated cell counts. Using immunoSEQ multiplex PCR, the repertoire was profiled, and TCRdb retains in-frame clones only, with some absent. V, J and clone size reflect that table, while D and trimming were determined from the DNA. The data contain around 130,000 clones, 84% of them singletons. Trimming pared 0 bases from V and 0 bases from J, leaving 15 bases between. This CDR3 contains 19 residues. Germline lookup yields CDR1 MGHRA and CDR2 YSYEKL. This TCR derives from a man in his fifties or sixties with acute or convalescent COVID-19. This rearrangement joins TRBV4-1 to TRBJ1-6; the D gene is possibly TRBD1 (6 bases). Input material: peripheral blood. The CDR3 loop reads CASSQDPGTLSSYNSPLHF. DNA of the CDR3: TGCGCCAGCAGCCAAGATCCCGGGACACTAAGCTCCTATAATTCACCCCTCCACTTT.